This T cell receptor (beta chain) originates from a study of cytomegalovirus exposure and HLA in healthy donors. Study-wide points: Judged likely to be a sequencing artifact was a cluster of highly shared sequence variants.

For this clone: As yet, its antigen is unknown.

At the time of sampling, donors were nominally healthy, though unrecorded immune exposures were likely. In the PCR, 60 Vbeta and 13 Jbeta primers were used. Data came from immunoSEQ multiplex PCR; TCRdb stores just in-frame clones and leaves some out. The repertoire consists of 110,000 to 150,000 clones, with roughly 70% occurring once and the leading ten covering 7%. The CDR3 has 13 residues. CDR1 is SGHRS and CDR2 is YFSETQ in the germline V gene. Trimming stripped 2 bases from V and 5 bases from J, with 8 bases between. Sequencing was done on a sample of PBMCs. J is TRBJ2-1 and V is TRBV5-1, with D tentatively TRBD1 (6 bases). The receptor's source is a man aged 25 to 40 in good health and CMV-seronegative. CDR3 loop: CASSFGGNNEQFF. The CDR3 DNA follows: TGCGCCAGCAGCTTTGGGGGCAACAATGAGCAGTTCTTC.